The subject of this entry is one T cell receptor (beta chain). As yet, its antigen is unknown. This sample was included in a study of lymphopenia after photon versus proton radiotherapy. Findings and limits, study-wide: Under photons, naive T cells and diversity fell while effector/memory populations rose. In patients who died, overall survival fell as post-nadir TCR diversity dropped more.

The protocol was immunoSEQ multiplex PCR, while the TCRdb copy is restricted to in-frame clones and leaves out a portion. The sample lists around 160,000 clones, about 85% occurring once. Germline values: CDR1 SGHDT, CDR2 YYEEEE. CDR3 length equals 14 residues. Trimming stripped 3 bases from V and 0 bases from J, with 7 bases between. The chain joins TRBV5-6 to TRBJ1-5; tentatively, D is TRBD1 (5 bases). This TCR was sampled from a man aged 50 to 60 with gastric cancer. The sample consisted of peripheral blood, taken from a patient treated with photon-based radiotherapy. The DNA for the CDR3 is TGTGCCAGCAGCTGGGGGAATAGCAATCAGCCCCAGCATTTT. This sequence encodes CASSWGNSNQPQHF.